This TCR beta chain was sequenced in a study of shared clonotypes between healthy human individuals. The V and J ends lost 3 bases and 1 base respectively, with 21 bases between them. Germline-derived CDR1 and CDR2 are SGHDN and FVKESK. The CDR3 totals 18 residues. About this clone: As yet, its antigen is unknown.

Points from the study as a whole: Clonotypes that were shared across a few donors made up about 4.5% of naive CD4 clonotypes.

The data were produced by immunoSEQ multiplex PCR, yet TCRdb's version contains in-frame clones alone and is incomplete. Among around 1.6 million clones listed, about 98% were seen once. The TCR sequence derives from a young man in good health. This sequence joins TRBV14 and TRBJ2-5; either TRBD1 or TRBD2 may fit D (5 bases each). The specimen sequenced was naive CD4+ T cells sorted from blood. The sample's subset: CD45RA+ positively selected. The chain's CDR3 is CASSQAGTTTTSQETQYF. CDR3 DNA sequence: TGTGCCAGCAGCCAGGCCGGGACCACAACAACCTCCCAAGAGACCCAGTACTTC.